These T cell receptor beta chains were read from a single sample in a study of T cell repertoires in cytomegalovirus infection. One entry per CDR3 protein results from TCRdb running MiXCR on the reads. The top ten hold 20% to 30% of the sample, which has 150,000 to 200,000 distinct CDR3 sequences, about an eighth seen once. The source material was PBMCs. The receptors shown here come from a human donor in good health (CMV status not recorded). Some clones in this sample may be carry-over from other donors' samples. Each CDR3 is given with its conserved first and last residue. A D gene is named only where the DNA matches it firmly. Not every row has a clone size; where given, it reads once, few, many or a size class.

D gene	V gene	J gene	clone size	CDR3 DNA	CDR3 protein
NA	TRBV7-2	TRBJ2-4	many	TGTGCCAGCAGCTTAGGATTGATTCAGTACTTC	CASSLGLIQYF
NA	TRBV3-1	TRBJ1-6	NA	TGTGCCAGCAGCCAAGACGGGCCTTTGGAAGATTCACCCCTCCACTTT	CASSQDGPLEDSPLHF
TRBD1	TRBV6-4	TRBJ2-7	NA	TGTGCCAGCAGTGACGACAGGGGACGTAAATGCGAGCAGTACTTC	CASSDDRGRKCEQYF
TRBD1	TRBV7-2	TRBJ1-2	many	TGTGCCAGCAGCGCCGGGACAGGATTCTATGGCTACACCTTC	CASSAGTGFYGYTF
TRBD1	TRBV7-4	TRBJ2-3	NA	TGTGCCAGCAGCCGGACAGGTACGCAGTATTTT	CASSRTGTQYF
NA	TRBV20-1	TRBJ1-2	NA	TGCAGTGCTAGAGGACAGTCTGGGGGCTATGGCTACACCTTC	CSARGQSGGYGYTF
NA	TRBV4-3	TRBJ2-6	NA	TGCGCCAGCAGTCAGATCGGAGAATCTGGGGCCAACGTCCTGACTTTC	CASSQIGESGANVLTF
TRBD2	TRBV14	TRBJ2-2	NA	TGTGCCAGCAGCCGGAGAGGACGGGGGGTCGGCGGGGAGCTGTTTTTT	CASSRRGRGVGGELFF
NA	TRBV5-1	TRBJ2-6	NA	TGCGCCAGCAGCTTGGGCAGGGCCTCCGGGGCCAACGTCCTGACTTTC	CASSLGRASGANVLTF
NA	TRBV6-2/TRBV6-3	TRBJ2-7	few	TGTGCCAGCAGTCTCATATGGGAGGAGCAGTACTTC	CASSLIWEEQYF
NA	TRBV25-1	TRBJ2-7	few	TGTGCCAGCAGTGACCCAACTAGATCCCACGAGCAGTACTTC	CASSDPTRSHEQYF
NA	TRBV5-4	TRBJ2-1	NA	TGTGCCAGCAGCTTGACAGGGCCAAATGAGCAGTTCTTC	CASSLTGPNEQFF
NA	TRBV29-1	TRBJ2-7	NA	TGCAGCGCCGCAGGGACGCCCCGATCCTACGAGCAGTACTTC	CSAAGTPRSYEQYF
NA	TRBV27	TRBJ1-1	NA	TGTGCCAGCAGTTTAGAGTGGGGCAGGGACACTGAAGCTTTCTTT	CASSLEWGRDTEAFF
NA	TRBV30	TRBJ2-3	few	TGTGCCTGGAGTCCCCAGACAGATACGCAGTATTTT	CAWSPQTDTQYF
NA	TRBV6-5	TRBJ2-1	NA	TGTGCCAGCAGTTATCCAGGGGGGCGACAGTTCTTC	CASSYPGGRQFF
TRBD2	TRBV7-3	TRBJ2-1	NA	TGTGCCAGCAGCGATCTTACGGGGGGTTACTACAATGAGCAGTTCTTC	CASSDLTGGYYNEQFF
NA	TRBV6-6	TRBJ2-7	many	TGTGCCAGCAGTTTAGAACGGGGAGAGCAGTACTTC	CASSLERGEQYF
NA	TRBV3-1	TRBJ2-2	NA	TGTGCCAGCAGCCTAGGGACAATGAGCACCGGGGAGCTGTTTTTT	CASSLGTMSTGELFF
NA	TRBV7-9	TRBJ1-6	many	TGTGCCAGCAGCTTTCAGCGAACTAATAATTCACCCCTCCACTTT	CASSFQRTNNSPLHF
NA	TRBV18	TRBJ1-1	NA	TGTGCCAGCTCATCTTCGATAGAGCCAGGAGCTTTCTTT	CASSSSIEPGAFF
TRBD2	TRBV6-1	TRBJ2-7	many	TGTGCCAGCAGTAGAAAAGGTTCGGGGAGGGCCCACGAGCAGTACTTC	CASSRKGSGRAHEQYF
NA	TRBV6-2/TRBV6-3	TRBJ2-1	many	TGTGCCAGCAGCACCTCAGGGTACAATGAGCAGTTCTTC	CASSTSGYNEQFF
TRBD1	TRBV20-1	TRBJ2-7	few	TGCAGTGCTCAGATAGGGACAGCCCAATCCTACGAGCAGTACTTC	CSAQIGTAQSYEQYF
NA	TRBV29-1	TRBJ1-2	many	TGCAGCGTTGAGACACGCTATGGCTACACCTTC	CSVETRYGYTF
NA	TRBV6-2/TRBV6-3	TRBJ2-1	many	TGTGCCAGCAGTCCAGCCTACGCGAATGAGCAGTTCTTC	CASSPAYANEQFF
NA	TRBV5-1	TRBJ2-5	NA	TGCGCCAGCAGCTTGGAGCTACCAACAAGAGAGACCCAGTACTTC	CASSLELPTRETQYF
NA	TRBV7-9	TRBJ2-5	many	TGTGCCAGCAGCGAACAGGGACAAGTGACCCAGTACTTC	CASSEQGQVTQYF
TRBD2	TRBV14	TRBJ2-7	few	TGTGCCAGCAGCCAAAACTCCGGGACTAGCGGGAGGACCTCCTACGAGCAGTACTTC	CASSQNSGTSGRTSYEQYF
NA	TRBV7-3	TRBJ2-3	NA	TGTGCCAGCAGCCCTCTTGGTGGAAACACAGATACGCAGTATTTT	CASSPLGGNTDTQYF
TRBD2	TRBV7-3	TRBJ2-1	many	TGTGCCAGCAGCTTAAACCCACGCCGGGGGGACCTCTCCTACAATGAGCAGTTCTTC	CASSLNPRRGDLSYNEQFF
TRBD1	TRBV18	TRBJ2-7	many	TGTGCCAGCTCACCAAGACAGGGAACATCCTACGAGCAGTACTTC	CASSPRQGTSYEQYF
TRBD1	TRBV19	TRBJ1-2	few	TGTGCCAGTAGTGCCACCGGGACAGCAATTTATGGCTACACCTTC	CASSATGTAIYGYTF
NA	TRBV29-1	TRBJ1-1	many	TGCAGCGTTGCCAGCGGGACTGAAGCTTTCTTT	CSVASGTEAFF
NA	TRBV19	TRBJ1-5	many	TGTGCCAGTAGTATAAACGTCGCTGCAGGGCCCAATCAGCCCCAGCATTTT	CASSINVAAGPNQPQHF
NA	TRBV10-3	TRBJ2-2	NA	TGTGCCATCAGTACCGGGACAACAAGAAGCACCGGGGAGCTGTTTTTT	CAISTGTTRSTGELFF
NA	TRBV7-2	TRBJ1-1	many	TGTGCCAGCAGCTTAGCTCAGGGAAGGACTGAAGCTTTCTTT	CASSLAQGRTEAFF
TRBD1	TRBV6-6	TRBJ1-5	few	TGTGCCAGCAGTTATTCACAGGGGGCTCGCAATCAGCCCCAGCATTTT	CASSYSQGARNQPQHF
TRBD1	TRBV6-4	TRBJ2-1	NA	TGTGCCACCTCGACAGGGGATGGCTACAATGAGCAGTTCTTC	CATSTGDGYNEQFF
TRBD2	TRBV7-2	TRBJ2-1	few	TGTGCCACCGGACTAGCGGGTTACAATGAGCAGTTCTTC	CATGLAGYNEQFF
TRBD1	TRBV14	TRBJ2-3	NA	TGTGCCAGCAGTCAGACAGGGGGCTCCACAGATACGCAGTATTTT	CASSQTGGSTDTQYF
TRBD2	TRBV7-7	TRBJ2-2	many	TGTGCCAGCAGGGAGCTAGCGGGAGAGCCGGCCGGGGAGCTGTTTTTT	CASRELAGEPAGELFF
TRBD1	TRBV7-9	TRBJ1-1	few	TGTGCCAGCAGCCCGAACAGGGGGACCACTGAAGCTTTCTTT	CASSPNRGTTEAFF
NA	TRBV4-1	TRBJ2-2	few	TGCGCCAGCAGCCAAGAAGCGGTAACCCGGGAGCTGTTTTTT	CASSQEAVTRELFF
NA	TRBV14	TRBJ2-7	NA	TGTGCCAGCAGCCAAGATGTCGGGGGCAGGGGTGACGAGCAGTACTTC	CASSQDVGGRGDEQYF